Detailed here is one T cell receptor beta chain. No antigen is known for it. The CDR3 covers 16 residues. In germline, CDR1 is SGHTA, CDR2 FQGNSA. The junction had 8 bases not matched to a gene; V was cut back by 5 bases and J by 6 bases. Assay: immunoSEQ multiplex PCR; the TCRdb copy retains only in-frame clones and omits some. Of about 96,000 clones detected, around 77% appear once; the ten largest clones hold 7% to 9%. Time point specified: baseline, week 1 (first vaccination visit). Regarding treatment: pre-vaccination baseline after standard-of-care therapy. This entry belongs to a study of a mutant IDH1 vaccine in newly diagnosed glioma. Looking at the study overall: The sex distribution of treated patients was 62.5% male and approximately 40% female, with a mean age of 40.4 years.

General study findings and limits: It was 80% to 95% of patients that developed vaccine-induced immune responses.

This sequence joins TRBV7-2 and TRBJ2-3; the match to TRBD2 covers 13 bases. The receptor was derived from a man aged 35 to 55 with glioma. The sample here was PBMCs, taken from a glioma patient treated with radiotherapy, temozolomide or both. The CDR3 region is CASSRTSGSASDTQYF. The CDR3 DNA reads TGTGCCAGCAGCCGGACTAGCGGGAGTGCTTCCGATACGCAGTATTTT.